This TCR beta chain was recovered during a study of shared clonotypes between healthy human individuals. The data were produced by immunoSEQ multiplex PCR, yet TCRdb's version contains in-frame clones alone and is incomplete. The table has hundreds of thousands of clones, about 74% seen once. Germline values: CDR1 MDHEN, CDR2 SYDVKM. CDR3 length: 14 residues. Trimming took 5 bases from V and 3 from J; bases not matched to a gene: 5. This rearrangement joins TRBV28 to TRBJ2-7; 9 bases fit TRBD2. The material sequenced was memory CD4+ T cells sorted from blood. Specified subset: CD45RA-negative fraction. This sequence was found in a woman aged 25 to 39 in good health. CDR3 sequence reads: CASSPIAGDYEQYF. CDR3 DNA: TGTGCCAGCAGTCCTATAGCGGGAGACTACGAGCAGTACTTC.